These 10 T cell receptor beta chains came from one sample sequenced in a study of a mutant IDH1 vaccine in newly diagnosed glioma. For these receptors, no antigen is known. The data were produced by immunoSEQ multiplex PCR, yet TCRdb's version contains in-frame clones alone and is incomplete. Among roughly 25,000 clones listed, about 77% were seen once. Time point defined: week 5, during vaccination. In every dose of vaccine, 300 ug of mutant IDH1 20-mer peptide was given alongside topical imiquimod. The material sequenced was PBMCs, taken from a glioma patient whose treatment included an IDH1 peptide vaccine. The origin of the receptors is a man between 35 and 55 years old with glioma.

V usage is TRBV18 and J usage is TRBJ2-2; 7 bases match TRBD2. The germline CDR1 and CDR2 sequences are KGHSH and LQKENI. V shed 3 bases and J 2 bases; nucleotides not matched to a gene: 9. The CDR3 consists of 17 residues. The DNA for the CDR3 is TGTGCCAGCTCACCTCTTCCTAGCGGAGATAACACCGGGGAGCTGTTTTTT. It codes for CASSPLPSGDNTGELFF.

This clone turned up a few times. The chain carries TRBV7-2 and TRBJ1-5; D gene uncertain. In germline, CDR1 is SGHTA, CDR2 FQGNSA. The CDR3 loop spans 14 amino acids. V lost 2 bases, J lost 4 bases, and 9 bases lay in between. The CDR3 coding sequence is TGTGCCAGCAGCTTATTTACGAAGAATCAGCCCCAGCATTTT. This gives the protein CASSLFTKNQPQHF.

The rearrangement uses TRBV28 and TRBJ2-3; D uncertain. The CDR3 length is 14 residues. Germline loops: CDR1 MDHEN, CDR2 SYDVKM. Trimming removed 3 bases at V and 6 bases at J, with 13 bases between. The CDR3 DNA is TGTGCCAGCAGTTTTCGCTTGTCCACGGATACGCAGTATTTT. It is translated as CASSFRLSTDTQYF.

This clone was counted between two and nine times. For the CDR3, the DNA is TGTGCCTGGAGTGAAGGGAAAGAGAATCAGCCCCAGCATTTT. Protein sequence: CAWSEGKENQPQHF. The V and J genes are TRBV30 and TRBJ1-5; D is uncertain. This CDR3 region has 14 residues. Deletions cut 1 base from V and 4 bases from J, with 11 bases between. Germline CDR1 and CDR2: GTSNPN and SVGIG (reference sequence). Full variable domain (remainder filled in from reference TRBV30 and TRBJ1-5): SQTIHQWPATLVQPVGSPLSLECTVEGTSNPNLYWYRQAAGRGLQLLFYSVGIGQISSEVPQNLSASRPQDRQFILSSKKLLLSDSGFYLCAWSEGKENQPQHFGDGTRLSIL.

The chain employs TRBV29-1 and TRBJ2-1, with 8 nucleotides matching TRBD1. J lost 4 bases, V lost 6 bases, and 2 bases had no gene match. CDR1 and CDR2 (germline): SQVTM, ANQGSEA. The CDR3 runs 12 residues. CDR3 residues: CSVGQGYNEQFF. The CDR3 nucleotides are TGCAGCGTAGGACAGGGATACAATGAGCAGTTCTTC.

This clone was observed once. The chain joins TRBV10-3 to TRBJ2-3; possibly TRBD2 for D (6 bases). Germline values: CDR1 ENHRY, CDR2 SYGVKD. V lost 2 bases, J lost 5 bases, and 26 bases lay in between. This CDR3 region has 19 residues. The CDR3 DNA follows: TGTGCCATCAGTGAGAAAATAGGCTCCGGAGGGGTTCGCGTAGATACGCAGTATTTT. This codes for CAISEKIGSGGVRVDTQYF.

The chain employs TRBV29-1 and TRBJ1-2; D may be TRBD1 (6 bases). The CDR3 loop spans 13 amino acids. Germline values: CDR1 SQVTM, CDR2 ANQGSEA. V lost 0 bases and J 7 bases, leaving 12 bases between the germline ends. CDR3 DNA: TGCAGCGTTGAAGAGGAGGGGGGGGTTGGCTACACCTTC. Its protein is CSVEEEGGVGYTF.

The chain couples TRBV5-5 to TRBJ1-1; D perhaps matches TRBD1 (5 bases). V was clipped by 5 bases and J by 7 bases, with 15 bases between them. Germline CDR1 is SGHKS and CDR2 is YYEKEE (reference sequence). This CDR3 has 13 residues. CDR3: CASSSGGTGEAFF. In nucleotides, the CDR3 is TGTGCCAGCAGTTCTGGGGGAACAGGTGAAGCTTTCTTT.

This clone has a single count. The chain combines TRBV5-4 with TRBJ2-1, with 8 bases identical to TRBD2. V dropped 5 bases and J dropped 4; count of bases not matched to a gene: 8. This CDR3 contains 15 residues. Germline loops: CDR1 SGHNT, CDR2 YYREEE (reference sequence). The CDR3 DNA reads TGTGCCAGCAGTAACGGACTAGCCGTTTACAATGAGCAGTTCTTC. Its translation is CASSNGLAVYNEQFF.

CDR3 loop: CASSLSPRPDNEQFF. The CDR3, as DNA: TGTGCCAGCAGCCTAAGCCCCCGACCAGACAATGAGCAGTTCTTC. The gene calls are TRBV5-4 and TRBJ2-1; D uncertain. CDR1 is SGHNT and CDR2 is YYREEE in the germline V gene (reference sequence). The CDR3 has 15 amino acids. V lost 4 bases, J lost 5 bases, and 16 bases lay in between. Complete variable domain (other parts from reference TRBV5-4 and TRBJ2-1): ETGVTQSPTHLIKTRGQQVTLRCSSQSGHNTVSWYQQALGQGPQFIFQYYREEENGRGNFPPRFSGLQFPNYSSELNVNALELDDSALYLCASSLSPRPDNEQFFGPGTRLTVL.